This T cell receptor (beta chain) is drawn from a study of cytomegalovirus exposure and HLA in healthy donors. Regarding the study as a whole: As a later analysis showed, several of the most significant clusters appeared to be linked to common viral pathogens.

This clone has just a few counts. What it recognizes is unknown. PCR involved 60 Vbeta and 13 Jbeta primers. Assay: immunoSEQ multiplex PCR; the TCRdb copy retains only in-frame clones and omits some. Of roughly 140,000 clones in the sample, around 80% are singletons; the top ten hold around 4.1%. This CDR3 contains 14 residues. The sequence was collected from a man aged 35 to 55 in good health and CMV-seronegative. The V gene is TRBV21-1, the J gene TRBJ1-5; the table's D gene call, TRBD1, was not cross checked with the DNA. TRBV21-1 is flagged as a pseudogene. Specimen: PBMCs. DNA for the CDR3: TGTGCCAGCAGCAAAGATTGTCAGATGCAGCCCCAGCATTTT. It is translated as CASSKDCQMQPQHF.